This T cell receptor (beta chain) appears in the sequencing data of a study of TIL therapy for anti-PD-1-resistant metastatic lung cancer. This clone showed up just a few times. Time point here: pre-treatment sample, taken before nivolumab and TIL therapy. Tumor tissue came from excised metastases, mostly pleural nodules or supraclavicular lymph nodes. V trimming: 0 bases; J trimming: 3 bases; junction bases outside the gene matches: 2. This CDR3 is 14 amino acids long. Germline CDR1 reads SGHDT; CDR2 reads YYEEEE. This was the immunoSEQ v3 assay. Assay used: immunoSEQ multiplex PCR; TCRdb lists only in-frame clones, some missing. The table includes approximately 95,000 clones, less than 70% detected once.

The specimen was tumor tissue, collected at baseline. This TCR derives from a person aged 25 to 85 with non-small cell lung cancer. The chain links TRBV5-6 to TRBJ2-7; 8 positions match TRBD1. CDR3 in amino acids: CASSLDRGIYEQYF. CDR3 DNA: TGTGCCAGCAGCTTGGACAGGGGGATCTACGAGCAGTACTTC. The full variable domain, its missing parts supplied by reference TRBV5-6 and TRBJ2-7, is DAGVTQSPTHLIKTRGQQVTLRCSPKSGHDTVSWYQQALGQGPQFIFQYYEEEERQRGNFPDRFSGHQFPNYSSELNVNALLLGDSALYLCASSLDRGIYEQYFGPGTRLTVT.